Listed here are 10 T cell receptor beta chains from one sample, sequenced in a study of cytomegalovirus exposure and HLA in healthy donors (TCRdb year 2017). The library was produced with the immunoSEQ multiplex PCR assay. For the multiplex PCR, a mixture combining 60 forward primers for TCR Vbeta segments and 13 reverse primers for TCR Jbeta segments was used. TCRdb mirrors the immuneACCESS table, restricted to in-frame sequences. Some clones are absent from its copies; in checked studies, under half trace to an unresolved V gene, and the reason for the others is unknown. Present in this sample are tens of thousands of clones, around four fifths of which were seen just once. Approximately 2.8% of the sample belongs to the ten largest clones. The specimen was PBMCs. The receptors were gathered from a man in his thirties or forties in good health and CMV-seronegative.

The rearrangement uses TRBV15 and TRBJ1-5, with D tentatively TRBD1 (5 bases). V lost 0 bases, J lost 4 bases, and 10 bases lay in between. There are 15 residues in the CDR3. The germline V gene encodes CDR1 LNHNV and CDR2 YYDKDF (reference sequence). The CDR3: CATSRDRALNQPQHF. CDR3 nucleotide sequence: TGTGCCACCAGCAGAGACAGGGCCCTGAATCAGCCCCAGCATTTT.

The chain's CDR3 is CATSSRDSEAFF. DNA of the CDR3: TGTGCCACCAGCAGTAGGGACAGTGAAGCTTTCTTT. V is TRBV15 and J is TRBJ1-1; 7 nucleotides line up with TRBD1. Trimming cost V 3 bases and J 7 bases; bases outside gene matches: 2. This CDR3 comprises 12 residues. Looked up from germline, CDR1 is LNHNV and CDR2 is YYDKDF (reference sequence).

This clone has more than one count but fewer than ten. The sample contains more than one DNA sequence encoding this CDR3. The chain has TRBV14 and TRBJ2-2, with D perhaps matching TRBD1 (5 bases). The CDR3 extends over 13 amino acids. Germline V gene sequence: CDR1 SGHDN, CDR2 FVKESK. Trimming shortened V by 5 bases and J by 1 base, and 5 bases separated the two germline ends. The CDR3 sequence is CASSRGNTGELFF. In nucleotides, the CDR3 is TGTGCCAGCAGCAGGGGGAACACCGGGGAGCTGTTTTTT. The full variable domain, with the rest looked up from reference TRBV14 and TRBJ2-2, is EAGVTQFPSHSVIEKGQTVTLRCDPISGHDNLYWYRRVMGKEIKFLLHFVKESKQDESGMPNNRFLAERTGGTYSTLKVQPAELEDSGVYFCASSRGNTGELFFGEGSRLTVL.

V is TRBV28 and J is TRBJ2-3, with D hard to call. Trimming removed 6 bases at V and 0 bases at J, with 4 bases between. Looked up from germline, CDR1 is MDHEN and CDR2 is SYDVKM. The CDR3 sequence is 12 residues long. The CDR3 nucleotides are TGTGCCAGCAGCCCAAGCACAGATACGCAGTATTTT. Translated, it gives CASSPSTDTQYF.

The chain carries TRBV9 and TRBJ2-5, with D unclear. CDR3 length: 13 amino acids. The germline CDR1 and CDR2 sequences are SGDLS and YYNGEE. V shed 2 bases and J shed 1 base, with 6 bases lying between them. As DNA, the CDR3 is TGTGCCAGCAGCGTCGCGCTCCAAGAGACCCAGTACTTC. It encodes CASSVALQETQYF.

The genes are TRBV5-1 and TRBJ1-2, with 9 bases matching TRBD1. Germline assignment: CDR1 SGHRS and CDR2 YFSETQ. V dropped 0 bases and J dropped 8; count of bases not matched to a gene: 8. This CDR3 is 15 amino acids long. CDR3 sequence: CASSLAEQGAKGYTF. The CDR3, as DNA: TGCGCCAGCAGCTTGGCCGAACAGGGGGCAAAGGGCTACACCTTC.

The chain couples TRBV4-3 to TRBJ1-1, with D possibly being TRBD1 (6 bases). CDR3 length equals 14 residues. V was shortened by 1 base and J by 1 base, with 7 bases between the two germline ends. Germline CDR1 is LGHNA and CDR2 is YSLEER. This CDR3 reads CASSQVGGNTEAFF. The CDR3 nucleotides are TGCGCCAGCAGCCAAGTAGGGGGGAACACTGAAGCTTTCTTT.

This clone was picked up a small number of times. The V gene is TRBV19, the J gene TRBJ1-5; D call uncertain. The CDR3 contains 14 residues. Between the trimmed V and J ends, which lost 3 bases and 3 bases, there was a span of 9 bases. The germline CDR1 and CDR2 sequences are LNHDA and SQIVND (reference sequence). The chain's CDR3 is CASSITENNQPQHF. The CDR3 DNA is TGTGCCAGTAGTATCACGGAGAACAATCAGCCCCAGCATTTT. The full variable domain, with the rest looked up from reference TRBV19 and TRBJ1-5, is DGGITQSPKYLFRKEGQNVTLSCEQNLNHDAMYWYRQDPGQGLRLIYYSQIVNDFQKGDIAEGYSVSREKKESFPLTVTSAQKNPTAFYLCASSITENNQPQHFGDGTRLSIL.

This clone was counted between two and nine times. The chain recombines TRBV5-1 with TRBJ1-1; the match to TRBD1 covers 9 bases. The CDR3 spans 13 residues. Per the germline V gene, CDR1 is SGHRS and CDR2 is YFSETQ. The J segment lost 7 bases and the V segment lost 4 bases, leaving 5 bases of the junction unmatched. The CDR3 DNA reads as TGCGCCAGCAGCCCGGGACAGGGTGGTGAAGCTTTCTTT. This gives the protein CASSPGQGGEAFF.

CDR3 region: CASRTAYGGSQHF. As DNA, the CDR3 is TGTGCCAGCAGAACAGCCTATGGAGGATCACAGCATTTT. This chain joins TRBV6-1 and TRBJ1-5; D call uncertain. CDR1 and CDR2 from the germline V gene are MNHNS and SASEGT. The V and J ends lost 6 bases and 13 bases respectively, with 19 bases between them. The CDR3 covers 13 residues.